The T cell receptor beta chain under discussion was sequenced for a study of cytomegalovirus exposure and HLA in healthy donors. The V gene end was trimmed by 6 bases and the J gene end by 4 bases; junction bases not matched to a gene: 5. Germline V lookup: CDR1 MNHNS, CDR2 SASEGT. CDR3 length: 13 residues. TCRdb's table, derived via immunoSEQ multiplex PCR, lists solely in-frame clones and lacks some. The data hold roughly 200,000 clones, with about 81% observed a single time. Material: PBMCs. The rearrangement uses TRBV6-1 and TRBJ2-5, with 7 bases matching TRBD1. The clonotype originates from a woman aged 30 to 39 in good health and CMV-seronegative. Here the CDR3 DNA reads TGTGCCAGCAGGACAGGGTGGAGAGAGACCCAGTACTTC. Encoded protein: CASRTGWRETQYF.